This T cell receptor beta chain was sequenced during a study of control samples from healthy donors and cancer patients. Method: immunoSEQ multiplex PCR; TCRdb's copy keeps in-frame clones and lacks some. The sample contains tens of thousands of clones, around 90% of which appear only once. J was trimmed by 0 bases and V by 4 bases; bases with no gene match: 9. The CDR3 consists of 17 residues. Germline V lookup: CDR1 LNHDA, CDR2 SQIVND (reference sequence). Input material: PBMCs. The chain combines TRBV19 with TRBJ1-3, with 7 positions matching TRBD1. This receptor was taken from a woman aged 45-65 years with colorectal cancer. Written as DNA, the CDR3 is TGTGCCAGTAGTACCTTGGCCAGGGGGAGCTCTGGAAACACCATATATTTT. It encodes CASSTLARGSSGNTIYF.